One TCR beta chain is described in this entry. As yet, its antigen is unknown. The sample is drawn from a study of cytomegalovirus exposure and HLA in healthy donors. This CDR3 has 15 amino acids. After removal of 3 bases from V and 6 bases from J, the junction contained 8 bases not matched to a gene. The V gene's germline CDR1 is MGHDK and CDR2 SYGVNS. PCR was performed using 60 Vbeta and 13 Jbeta primers. In the authors' methods: About 9.9 million shared chains were among about 80 million unique TCR beta chains counted in a later analysis. Only in-frame clones appear in the TCRdb table, and some are missing; sequencing was by immunoSEQ multiplex PCR. For V, J and clone size, that table is used; D and trimming come from the DNA. The data hold about 130,000 clones, with around 70% observed a single time. Broader study findings: Earlier results showed most TCR beta V segments being productive about 87% or about 30% of the time. V- and J-gene trimming in TCR beta was tied to a missense DCLRE1C variant by an analysis performed later.

This TCR was recovered from a middle-aged man in good health and CMV-seropositive. V is TRBV25-1 and J is TRBJ2-1; 7 bases are a match to TRBD1. The sequenced sample was PBMCs. The CDR3 sequence: CASSETGMISNEQFF. The CDR3 DNA reads TGTGCCAGCAGTGAGACAGGGATGATAAGCAATGAGCAGTTCTTC.